One sample yielded the 16 T cell receptor beta chains listed below, sequenced in a study of CD8+ T cells in alopecia areata. Reverse transcribed after extraction, RNA yielded cDNA as the sequencing template. Only in-frame clones appear in the TCRdb table, and some are missing; sequencing was by immunoSEQ multiplex PCR. The sample carries more than 95,000 clones, around 60% recorded once. Specimen: CD4+ T cells sorted from blood. These receptors all stem from a human donor in good health.

There are many counts of this clone. The chain couples TRBV7-2 to TRBJ2-3; D unclear. The CDR3 length is 12 residues. Germline CDR1 and CDR2: SGHTA and FQGNSA. The ends were cut back, 1 base at V and 6 bases at J, with 5 bases in the middle. The CDR3 here is CASSLEPDTQYF. CDR3 sequence (DNA): TGTGCCAGCAGCTTAGAACCGGATACGCAGTATTTT.

The chain recombines TRBV25-1 with TRBJ1-2; 7 nucleotides align to TRBD1. CDR3 length: 13 residues. V gave up 10 bases and J gave up 5 bases; unmatched junction bases: 10. Germline CDR1 and CDR2: MGHDK and SYGVNS. The CDR3 here is CATRGQNKYGYTF. The CDR3 coding sequence is TGTGCCACAAGGGGACAGAACAAATATGGCTACACCTTC.

J is TRBJ1-3 and V is TRBV30; D unresolved. The CDR3 sequence is 12 residues long. Trimming cost V 0 bases and J 8 bases, with 8 bases left between them. Germline V gene lookup returns CDR1 GTSNPN and CDR2 SVGIG (reference sequence). This CDR3 is CAWSVTGDTIYF. Here the CDR3 DNA reads TGTGCCTGGAGTGTAACCGGGGACACCATATATTTT.

V is TRBV10-3 and J is TRBJ2-3; D is possibly TRBD1 or TRBD2 (6 bases each). Germline assignment: CDR1 ENHRY and CDR2 SYGVKD. The CDR3 covers 15 residues. Trimming pared 2 bases from V and 1 base from J, leaving 10 bases between. For the CDR3, the DNA is TGTGCCATCAGTGAGGGGGGGCCCCGCACAGATACGCAGTATTTT. This codes for CAISEGGPRTDTQYF.

The chain combines TRBV9 with TRBJ1-2; TRBD1 matches at 9 bases. The germline CDR1 and CDR2 sequences are SGDLS and YYNGEE. This CDR3 contains 15 residues. With 3 bases clipped from V and 4 bases from J, the junction kept 7 bases outside the gene matches. CDR3 in amino acids: CASSAGDRVIYGYTF. The CDR3 DNA reads as TGTGCCAGCAGCGCGGGGGACAGGGTTATCTATGGCTACACCTTC.

This clone was counted between two and nine times. The J gene is TRBJ2-3, the V gene TRBV25-1; D is possibly TRBD2 (5 bases). This CDR3 comprises 15 residues. Germline V gene sequence: CDR1 MGHDK, CDR2 SYGVNS. V lost 5 bases and J lost 2, with 14 bases in between. CDR3 sequence (DNA): TGTGCCAGCAGTCCCGCCGGGAATCCCACAGATACGCAGTATTTT. It specifies CASSPAGNPTDTQYF.

This clone was counted between two and nine times. In DNA, the CDR3 is TGTGCCATCAGCGGACAGGGAGGAGATTCACCCCTCCACTTT. This sequence encodes CAISGQGGDSPLHF. This sequence joins TRBV10-3 and TRBJ1-6, with 8 bases fitting TRBD1. After removal of 6 bases from V and 8 bases from J, the junction contained 6 bases not matched to a gene. In germline, CDR1 is ENHRY, CDR2 SYGVKD. The CDR3 sequence is 14 residues long.

J is TRBJ1-1 and V is TRBV7-2; 8 nucleotides agree with TRBD1. Germline CDR1 reads SGHTA; CDR2 reads FQGNSA. This CDR3 has 14 residues. V lost 2 bases, J lost 4 bases, and 3 bases stayed unmatched. The CDR3 reads CASSLQGAGTEAFF. The CDR3 DNA reads as TGTGCCAGCAGCTTACAGGGGGCTGGCACTGAAGCTTTCTTT.

The V gene is TRBV11-2, the J gene TRBJ2-5, with D tentatively TRBD1 or TRBD2 (5 bases each). The V and J ends lost 1 base and 5 bases respectively, with 8 bases between them. CDR3 length: 13 residues. The germline CDR1 and CDR2 sequences are SGHAT and FQNNGV. In DNA, the CDR3 is TGTGCCAGCAGCTTAGCCTGGGGGGAGACCCAGTACTTC. Protein product: CASSLAWGETQYF.

This chain connects TRBV29-1 to TRBJ2-5; 10 bases are shared with TRBD1. J gave up 5 bases and V 6 bases, and 15 bases lay outside the gene matches. Looked up from germline, CDR1 is SQVTM and CDR2 is ANQGSEA. This CDR3 contains 16 residues. The DNA for the CDR3 is TGCAGCGTCCAGGGCGGGACAGGGGAGGGCTGGGAGACCCAGTACTTC. It yields the protein CSVQGGTGEGWETQYF.

The chain couples TRBV7-9 to TRBJ1-1; D is unclear. This CDR3 is 15 amino acids long. V shed 0 bases and J shed 4 bases, with 12 bases lying between them. Germline lookup yields CDR1 SEHNR and CDR2 FQNEAQ (reference sequence). The CDR3 bases are TGTGCCAGCAGCTTAGCGCTCGGCCTCAGCACTGAAGCTTTCTTT. Amino acid sequence: CASSLALGLSTEAFF.

The chain employs TRBV6-1 and TRBJ1-2; D not resolved. The CDR3 length is 15 residues. Trimming shortened V by 5 bases and J by 0 bases, and 13 bases separated the two germline ends. The germline V gene encodes CDR1 MNHNS and CDR2 SASEGT. CDR3 nucleotide sequence: TGTGCCAGCAGTCCTCCACCGTATACTAACTATGGCTACACCTTC. Amino acid sequence: CASSPPPYTNYGYTF.

The chain carries TRBV29-1 and TRBJ2-7, with D perhaps matching TRBD1 (6 bases). The CDR3 length is 13 residues. Trimming pared 4 bases from V and 2 bases from J, leaving 12 bases between. In germline, CDR1 is SQVTM, CDR2 ANQGSEA. Written as DNA, the CDR3 is TGCAGCGTTGCTAGTCGACAGGCCTACGAGCAGTACTTC. Translation gives CSVASRQAYEQYF.

The gene calls are TRBV30 and TRBJ2-7; weak D call: TRBD2 (5 bases). Germline V gives CDR1 GTSNPN, CDR2 SVGIG (reference sequence). With 1 base removed from V and 7 bases from J, the gap between germline ends came to 8 bases. The CDR3 length is 11 residues. The CDR3 is CAWSGGGEQYF. The CDR3 DNA sequence: TGTGCCTGGAGTGGTGGCGGGGAGCAGTACTTC.

The chain recombines TRBV30 with TRBJ1-5; perhaps TRBD1 as D (5 bases). V lost 3 bases to trimming and J lost 3 bases, with 9 bases between them. CDR1 is GTSNPN, CDR2 SVGIG, per germline (reference sequence). CDR3 length: 13 amino acids. This CDR3 is CAWRGLNNQPQHF. The CDR3 region has the DNA TGTGCCTGGAGGGGACTGAACAATCAGCCCCAGCATTTT. Looking up the rest from reference TRBV30 and TRBJ1-5 gives the full variable domain: SQTIHQWPATLVQPVGSPLSLECTVEGTSNPNLYWYRQAAGRGLQLLFYSVGIGQISSEVPQNLSASRPQDRQFILSSKKLLLSDSGFYLCAWRGLNNQPQHFGDGTRLSIL.

This chain connects TRBV7-9 to TRBJ2-6, with D tentatively TRBD2 (5 bases). V lost 6 bases and J lost 1, with 16 bases in between. The CDR3 runs 17 residues. Germline lookup yields CDR1 SEHNR and CDR2 FQNEAQ (reference sequence). The CDR3 DNA is TGTGCCAGCAGACCAGTAGTCTCGGGGTCTGGGGCCAACGTCCTGACTTTC. Protein sequence: CASRPVVSGSGANVLTF. The full variable domain, with the rest looked up from reference TRBV7-9 and TRBJ2-6, is DTGVSQNPRHKITKRGQNVTFRCDPISEHNRLYWYRQTLGQGPEFLTYFQNEAQLEKSRLLSDRFSAERPKGSFSTLEIQRTEQGDSAMYLCASRPVVSGSGANVLTFGAGSRLTVL.